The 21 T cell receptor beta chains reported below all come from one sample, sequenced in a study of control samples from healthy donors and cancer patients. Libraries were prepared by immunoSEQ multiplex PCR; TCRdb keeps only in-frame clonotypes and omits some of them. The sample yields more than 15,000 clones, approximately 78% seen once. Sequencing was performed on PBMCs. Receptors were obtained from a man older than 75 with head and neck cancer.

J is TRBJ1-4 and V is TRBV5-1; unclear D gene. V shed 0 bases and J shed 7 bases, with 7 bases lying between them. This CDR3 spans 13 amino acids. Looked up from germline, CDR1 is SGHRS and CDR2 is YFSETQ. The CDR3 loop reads CASSLGGSEKLFF. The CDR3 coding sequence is TGCGCCAGCAGCTTGGGGGGAAGTGAAAAACTGTTTTTT.

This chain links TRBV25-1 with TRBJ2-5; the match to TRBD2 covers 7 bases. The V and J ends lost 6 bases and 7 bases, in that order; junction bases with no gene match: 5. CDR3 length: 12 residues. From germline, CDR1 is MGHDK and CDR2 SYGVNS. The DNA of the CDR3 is TGTGCCAGCAGGGGGGGGTCGGCGACCCAGTACTTC. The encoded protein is CASRGGSATQYF.

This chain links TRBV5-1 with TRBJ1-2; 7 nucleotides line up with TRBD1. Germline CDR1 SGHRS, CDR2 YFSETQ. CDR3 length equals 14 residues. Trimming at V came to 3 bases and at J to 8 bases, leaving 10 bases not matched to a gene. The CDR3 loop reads CASSSMTGSGGYTF. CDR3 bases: TGCGCCAGCAGCTCCATGACAGGGTCAGGAGGCTACACCTTC.

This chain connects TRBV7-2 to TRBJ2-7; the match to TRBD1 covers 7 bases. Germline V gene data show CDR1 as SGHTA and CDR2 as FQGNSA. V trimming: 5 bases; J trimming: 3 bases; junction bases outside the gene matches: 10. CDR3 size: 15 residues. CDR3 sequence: CASSLRQGVSYEQYF. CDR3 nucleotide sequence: TGTGCCAGCAGCCTTCGACAGGGTGTCAGCTACGAGCAGTACTTC.

CDR3 sequence reads: CASKERGGRGAQYF. CDR3 nucleotides: TGTGCCAGCAAGGAGCGGGGGGGCCGGGGGGCCCAGTACTTC. The genes are TRBV3-1 (or the pseudogene TRBV3-2) and TRBJ2-5; 10 positions match TRBD2. V shed 7 bases, J shed 9 bases, and the junction held 11 bases outside the gene matches. CDR1 is LGHDT, CDR2 YNNKEL, per germline (reference sequence). This CDR3 is 14 amino acids long.

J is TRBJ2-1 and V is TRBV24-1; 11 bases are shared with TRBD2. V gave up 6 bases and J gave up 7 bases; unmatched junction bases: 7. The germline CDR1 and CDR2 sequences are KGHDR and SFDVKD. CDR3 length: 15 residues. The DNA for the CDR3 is TGTGCCACCAGTAGTAGCGGGAGGGCCAGTAATGAGCAGTTCTTC. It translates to CATSSSGRASNEQFF.

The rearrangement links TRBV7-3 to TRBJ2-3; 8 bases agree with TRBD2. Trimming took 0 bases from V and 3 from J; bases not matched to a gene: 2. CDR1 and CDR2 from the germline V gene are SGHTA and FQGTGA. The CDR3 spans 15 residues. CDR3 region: CASSLTSGETDTQYF. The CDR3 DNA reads TGTGCCAGCAGCTTAACTAGCGGGGAGACAGATACGCAGTATTTT.

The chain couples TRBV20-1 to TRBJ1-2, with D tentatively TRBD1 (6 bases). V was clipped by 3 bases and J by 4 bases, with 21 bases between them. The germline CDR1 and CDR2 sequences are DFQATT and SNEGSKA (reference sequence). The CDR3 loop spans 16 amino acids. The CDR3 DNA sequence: TGCAGTGCTAGTGGGGCCAGTCAGGACAGCTTCTATGGCTACACCTTC. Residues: CSASGASQDSFYGYTF.

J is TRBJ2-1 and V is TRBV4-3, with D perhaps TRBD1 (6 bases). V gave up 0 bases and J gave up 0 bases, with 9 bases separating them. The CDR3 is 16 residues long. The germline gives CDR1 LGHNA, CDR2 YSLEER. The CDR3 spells CASSQDTGSSYNEQFF. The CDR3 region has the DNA TGCGCCAGCAGCCAAGACACAGGGAGCTCCTACAATGAGCAGTTCTTC.

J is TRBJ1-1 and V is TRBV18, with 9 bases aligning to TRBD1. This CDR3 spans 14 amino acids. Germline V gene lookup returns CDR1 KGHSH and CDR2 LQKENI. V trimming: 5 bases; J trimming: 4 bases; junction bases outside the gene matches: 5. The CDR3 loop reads CASSSTGGGTEAFF. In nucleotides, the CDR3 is TGTGCCAGCTCATCGACAGGGGGTGGCACTGAAGCTTTCTTT.

The CDR3 loop is CASRLQGAPGYTF. CDR3 nucleotides: TGTGCCAGCAGATTACAGGGAGCCCCTGGCTACACCTTC. This chain links TRBV28 with TRBJ1-2; perhaps TRBD1 as D (6 bases). V lost 6 bases, J lost 7 bases, and 15 bases lay in between. Per germline, CDR1 MDHEN and CDR2 SYDVKM. The CDR3 has 13 amino acids.

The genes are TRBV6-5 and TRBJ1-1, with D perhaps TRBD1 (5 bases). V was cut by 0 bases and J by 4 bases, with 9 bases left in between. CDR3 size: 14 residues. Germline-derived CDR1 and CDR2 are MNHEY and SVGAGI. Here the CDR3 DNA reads TGTGCCAGCAGTTACTCGTATCAGGGCACTGAAGCTTTCTTT. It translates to CASSYSYQGTEAFF.

CDR3 loop: CASTWQGNTEAFF. DNA of the CDR3: TGCGCCAGCACTTGGCAGGGGAACACTGAAGCTTTCTTT. V gene TRBV4-1 combines with J gene TRBJ1-1, with D maybe TRBD1 (5 bases). With 7 bases removed from V and 1 base from J, the gap between germline ends came to 10 bases. The CDR3 is 13 amino acids. Germline values: CDR1 MGHRA, CDR2 YSYEKL.

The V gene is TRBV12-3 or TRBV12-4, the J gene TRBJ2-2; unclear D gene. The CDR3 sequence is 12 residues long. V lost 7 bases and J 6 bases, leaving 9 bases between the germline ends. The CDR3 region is CASNLSPGELFF. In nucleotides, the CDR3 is TGTGCCAGCAACCTATCTCCCGGGGAGCTGTTTTTT.

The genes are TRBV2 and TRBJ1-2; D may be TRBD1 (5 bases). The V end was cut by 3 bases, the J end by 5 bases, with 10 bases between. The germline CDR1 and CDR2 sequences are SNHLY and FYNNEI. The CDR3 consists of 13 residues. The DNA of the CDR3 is TGTGCCAGCAGTGAGGAACAGGAGTATGGCTACACCTTC. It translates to CASSEEQEYGYTF.

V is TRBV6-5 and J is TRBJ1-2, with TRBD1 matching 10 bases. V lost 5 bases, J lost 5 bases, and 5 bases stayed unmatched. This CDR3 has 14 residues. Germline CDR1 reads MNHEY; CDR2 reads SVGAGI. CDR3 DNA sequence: TGTGCCAGCAGTCGACAGGGGGCAGGGTATGGCTACACCTTC. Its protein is CASSRQGAGYGYTF.

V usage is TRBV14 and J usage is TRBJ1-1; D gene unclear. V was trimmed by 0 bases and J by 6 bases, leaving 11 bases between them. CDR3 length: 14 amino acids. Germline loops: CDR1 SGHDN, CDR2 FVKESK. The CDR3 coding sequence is TGTGCCAGCAGCCAAGAACAGACCTATTCTGAAGCTTTCTTT. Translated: CASSQEQTYSEAFF.

The CDR3 loop is CASTLPAGTLNTEAFF. The CDR3 region has the DNA TGTGCCAGCACCCTCCCCGCGGGGACCCTGAACACTGAAGCTTTCTTT. The V and J genes are TRBV28 and TRBJ1-1, with D possibly matching TRBD1 (5 bases). The V end was cut by 7 bases, the J end by 0 bases, with 18 bases between. This CDR3 comprises 16 residues. From germline, CDR1 is MDHEN and CDR2 SYDVKM.

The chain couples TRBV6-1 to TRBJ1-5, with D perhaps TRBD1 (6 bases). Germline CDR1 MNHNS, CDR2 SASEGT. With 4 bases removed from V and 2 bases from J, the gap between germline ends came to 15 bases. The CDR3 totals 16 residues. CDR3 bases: TGTGCCAGCAGTGGGTCAACAGGGACGGGCAATCAGCCCCAGCATTTT. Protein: CASSGSTGTGNQPQHF.

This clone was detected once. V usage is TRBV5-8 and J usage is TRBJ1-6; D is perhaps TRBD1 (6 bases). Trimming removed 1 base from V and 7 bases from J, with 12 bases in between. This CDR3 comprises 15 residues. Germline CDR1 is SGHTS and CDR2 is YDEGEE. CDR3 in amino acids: CASSLKAGVNSPLHF. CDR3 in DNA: TGTGCCAGCAGCTTGAAGGCAGGGGTGAATTCACCCCTCCACTTT.

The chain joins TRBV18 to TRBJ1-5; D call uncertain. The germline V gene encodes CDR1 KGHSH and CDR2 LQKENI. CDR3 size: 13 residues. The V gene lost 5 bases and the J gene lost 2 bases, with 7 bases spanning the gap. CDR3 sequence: CASSGDRNQPQHF. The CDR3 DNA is TGTGCCAGCTCAGGGGATCGCAATCAGCCCCAGCATTTT.